What follows are 4 T cell receptor beta chains derived from one specimen sequenced in a study of PD-1 blockade in classical Hodgkin lymphoma. Autologous stem cell transplantation was followed by relapse in every patient, and brentuximab vedotin exposure varied. Profiling relied on immunoSEQ multiplex PCR, and the TCRdb table lists in-frame clones only, not all of them. The sample comprises some 14,000 clones, roughly 77% of which are singletons, and roughly 24% rests with the top ten. The input for sequencing was peripheral blood mononuclear cells (PBMCs), taken at baseline. These receptors originate from a human donor with classical Hodgkin lymphoma.

CDR3 protein: CASSQKMTGETQYF. Written as DNA, the CDR3 is TGCGCCAGCAGCCAAAAGATGACCGGGGAGACCCAGTACTTC. This rearrangement joins TRBV4-3 to TRBJ2-5; D uncertain. Germline values: CDR1 LGHNA, CDR2 YSLEER. This CDR3 is built from 14 residues. Between the trimmed V and J ends, which lost 2 bases and 5 bases, there was a span of 12 bases.

The chain carries TRBV21-1 and TRBJ2-5; no DNA check was done on the table's D call, TRBD1. TRBV21-1 corresponds to a pseudogene. The CDR3 loop spans 15 amino acids. CDR3 DNA: TGTGCCAGGGCTGGTGGGGCTACTAAGCGTGCGGCTCAGTACTTC. This translates into CARAGGATKRAAQYF.

This chain uses TRBV19 with TRBJ2-3; TRBD1 agrees at 10 bases. Trimming at V came to 8 bases and at J to 4 bases, leaving 9 bases not matched to a gene. There are 15 residues in the CDR3. Germline V gives CDR1 LNHDA, CDR2 SQIVND (reference sequence). Written as DNA, the CDR3 is TGTGCCAGTTCCGAAGGGGACAGGGGATCAGATACGCAGTATTTT. This codes for CASSEGDRGSDTQYF.

The V gene is TRBV5-4, the J gene TRBJ1-3; D remains unclear. This CDR3 contains 17 residues. Between the trimmed V and J ends, which lost 5 bases and 0 bases, there was a span of 18 bases. Germline loops: CDR1 SGHNT, CDR2 YYREEE (reference sequence). The CDR3 coding sequence is TGTGCCAGCAGTCCCGGTGGGTGGTCCAGCTCTGGAAACACCATATATTTT. Translated, it gives CASSPGGWSSSGNTIYF.